The 19 T cell receptor beta chains below all came from one sample that was sequenced in a study of cytotoxic CD8 clonotypes in ibrutinib-treated CLL. Repertoires were generated with immunoSEQ multiplex PCR, while TCRdb's copy carries only in-frame clones and drops some. The table includes 150,000 or so clones, approximately 80% detected once. The source material was PBMCs, sampled after 12 months of ibrutinib treatment. Receptors originate from a human donor with chronic lymphocytic leukemia.

The genes are TRBV7-8 and TRBJ1-2; a possible D gene is TRBD1 (5 bases). Trimming removed 6 bases at V and 4 bases at J, with 15 bases between. This CDR3 comprises 14 residues. The germline V gene has CDR1 SGHVS and CDR2 FQNEAQ. CDR3 bases: TGTGCCAGCAGTCCCTCGGCTGGGGCCTATGGCTACACCTTC. It encodes CASSPSAGAYGYTF.

The gene calls are TRBV11-3 and TRBJ2-3; TRBD2 is a possible D gene (6 bases). V was trimmed by 2 bases and J by 6 bases, leaving 24 bases between them. CDR1 and CDR2 (germline): SGHNT, YENEEA. This CDR3 contains 18 residues. This CDR3 reads CASSLIAGTLTRMDTQYF. The CDR3, as DNA: TGTGCCAGCAGCTTAATCGCGGGGACCCTGACTAGGATGGATACGCAGTATTTT.

The CDR3 region has the DNA TGCAGTGCTCTACAGGGCTATGAAGCTTTCTTT. This sequence encodes CSALQGYEAFF. J is TRBJ1-1 and V is TRBV20-1, with D possibly matching TRBD1 (6 bases). V was shortened by 5 bases and J by 7 bases, with 11 bases between the two germline ends. The germline V gene has CDR1 DFQATT and CDR2 SNEGSKA (reference sequence). CDR3 size: 11 residues.

The gene calls are TRBV5-4 and TRBJ2-5; TRBD2 matches 13 bases. This CDR3 is 17 amino acids long. The trim removed 5 bases at V and 3 bases at J, leaving 10 bases unmatched. The germline CDR1 and CDR2 sequences are SGHNT and YYREEE (reference sequence). CDR3 amino acids: CASSSGTSGIRKETQYF. The CDR3 DNA is TGTGCCAGCAGTTCCGGGACTAGCGGGATCCGGAAAGAGACCCAGTACTTC.

The V gene is TRBV7-2, the J gene TRBJ1-1; the D gene is possibly TRBD1 (6 bases). There are 14 residues in the CDR3. With 5 bases removed from V and 8 bases from J, the gap between germline ends came to 18 bases. Germline values: CDR1 SGHTA, CDR2 FQGNSA. CDR3 region: CASSPGGAWREAFF. DNA for the CDR3: TGTGCCAGCAGCCCGGGGGGGGCTTGGCGAGAAGCTTTCTTT.

The rearrangement joins TRBV2 to TRBJ1-4; no firm D call. Germline V gene sequence: CDR1 SNHLY, CDR2 FYNNEI. V was cut by 1 base and J by 8 bases, with 2 bases left in between. This CDR3 comprises 11 residues. Here the CDR3 DNA reads TGTGCCAGCAGTGAAGAGGAAAAACTGTTTTTT. This codes for CASSEEEKLFF.

The rearrangement links TRBV7-7 to TRBJ2-7; D is perhaps TRBD2 (6 bases). Per germline, CDR1 SSHAT and CDR2 FNYEAQ (reference sequence). This CDR3 has 14 amino acids. As DNA, the CDR3 is TGTACTAGCAGCTTGGGGGACGGAACCTACGAGCAGTACTTC. Translated, it gives CTSSLGDGTYEQYF.

The chain has TRBV5-1 and TRBJ1-6, with D possibly being TRBD1 (5 bases). Trimming removed 3 bases at V and 14 bases at J, with 18 bases between. The CDR3 extends over 14 amino acids. Germline CDR1 reads SGHRS; CDR2 reads YFSETQ. CDR3 protein: CASSSPDGARSLHF. Written as DNA, the CDR3 is TGCGCCAGCAGCTCCCCCGACGGGGCGAGGTCCCTCCACTTT.

The V and J genes are TRBV9 and TRBJ2-7; TRBD1 matches at 9 bases. Germline V gives CDR1 SGDLS, CDR2 YYNGEE. Trimming took 3 bases from V and 3 from J; bases not matched to a gene: 7. The CDR3 runs 15 residues. This CDR3 is CASSATGGELYEQYF. The DNA of the CDR3 is TGTGCCAGCAGCGCAACAGGGGGCGAACTCTACGAGCAGTACTTC.

CDR3 in DNA: TGTGCCAGCAGCCCCGGGATTACCACCGGGGAGCTGTTTTTT. Translated, it gives CASSPGITTGELFF. The chain is built from TRBV7-8 and TRBJ2-2, with D possibly matching TRBD2 (5 bases). The CDR3 runs 14 residues. Germline values: CDR1 SGHVS, CDR2 FQNEAQ. Trimming took 5 bases from V and 4 from J, leaving 11 bases between them.

Regarding this clone: This could be a read error, since a much larger clone is one nucleotide away. Other DNA sequences in the sample encode the same CDR3. The chain links TRBV18 to TRBJ2-7; D is unclear. CDR1 is KGHSH, CDR2 LQKENI, per germline. This CDR3 contains 13 residues. The germline V and J ends were trimmed by 3 bases and 3 bases, with 9 bases remaining between them. CDR3 nucleotide sequence: TGTGCCAGCTCACCTCCGGACGGCTACGAGCAGTACTTC. Translated: CASSPPDGYEQYF.

This clone appeared once. The chain couples TRBV30 to TRBJ2-5; the match to TRBD2 covers 8 bases. Trimming cost V 4 bases and J 1 base; bases outside gene matches: 8. The CDR3 spans 15 residues. Germline values: CDR1 GTSNPN, CDR2 SVGIG (reference sequence). CDR3 region: CAWTRTSTRQETQYF. Written as DNA, the CDR3 is TGTGCCTGGACCCGGACTAGCACCCGCCAAGAGACCCAGTACTTC.

The chain is built from TRBV9 and TRBJ1-1; D is undetermined. The CDR3 contains 15 residues. Germline CDR1 and CDR2: SGDLS and YYNGEE. V gave up 4 bases and J gave up 0 bases, with 13 bases separating them. CDR3 coding DNA: TGTGCCAGCAGCCCTTTCGGGGATGTGAACACTGAAGCTTTCTTT. Amino acids: CASSPFGDVNTEAFF.

The chain recombines TRBV7-2 with TRBJ1-5; 8 positions agree with TRBD1. V shed 1 base and J 5 bases; nucleotides not matched to a gene: 4. CDR3 length: 15 residues. Germline values: CDR1 SGHTA, CDR2 FQGNSA. CDR3 sequence (DNA): TGTGCCAGCAGCTTAGGTAGACAGGGGTATCAGCCCCAGCATTTT. This encodes CASSLGRQGYQPQHF. The complete variable domain, with remaining parts taken from reference TRBV7-2 and TRBJ1-5, reads GAGVSQSPSNKVTEKGKDVELRCDPISGHTALYWYRQSLGQGLEFLIYFQGNSAPDKSGLPSDRFSAERTGGSVSTLTIQRTQQEDSAVYLCASSLGRQGYQPQHFGDGTRLSIL.

The rearrangement links TRBV18 to TRBJ2-1; no clear D. This CDR3 spans 13 amino acids. Trimming removed 2 bases at V and 6 bases at J, with 8 bases between. Germline V CDR1 and CDR2: KGHSH, LQKENI. CDR3 bases: TGTGCCAGCTCACCATCGTCTTCCAATGAGCAGTTCTTC. This gives the protein CASSPSSSNEQFF.

This chain joins TRBV27 and TRBJ2-6, with D perhaps matching TRBD1 (6 bases). V was pared by 2 bases and J by 2 bases, with 13 bases between. In germline, CDR1 is MNHEY, CDR2 SMNVEV (reference sequence). CDR3 length: 17 amino acids. The CDR3 here is CASSLAPDRTGANVLTF. The CDR3 DNA follows: TGTGCCAGCAGTTTAGCCCCCGACAGGACTGGGGCCAACGTCCTGACTTTC.

V is TRBV6-5 and J is TRBJ2-7, with TRBD2 matching over 12 bases. The germline V gene has CDR1 MNHEY and CDR2 SVGAGI. The V segment lost 6 bases and the J segment 9 bases; nucleotides outside the gene matches: 12. This CDR3 spans 15 amino acids. For the CDR3, the DNA is TGTGCCAGCAGCTCCTTGACTAGCGGGAGCCCCGGGCAGTACTTC. Translation: CASSSLTSGSPGQYF.

V gene TRBV19 combines with J gene TRBJ2-7; D may be TRBD2 (6 bases). This CDR3 spans 14 amino acids. The V gene's germline CDR1 is LNHDA and CDR2 SQIVND (reference sequence). The ends were cut back, 10 bases at V and 5 bases at J, with 21 bases in the middle. The CDR3 protein is CATMGGGFSNEQYF. CDR3 DNA sequence: TGTGCCACCATGGGGGGAGGTTTTTCTAACGAGCAGTACTTC.

This clone was recorded once. This chain uses TRBV4-3 with TRBJ2-2; D is unclear. V was trimmed by 4 bases and J by 4 bases, leaving 7 bases between them. CDR1 is LGHNA and CDR2 is YSLEER in the germline V gene. CDR3 length equals 13 residues. The CDR3 DNA is TGCGCCAGCAGCCTGACGGGCACCGGGGAGCTGTTTTTT. Residues: CASSLTGTGELFF.